The clone carrying this TCR beta chain has more than one count but fewer than ten. The antigen remains undetermined. The data were taken from a study of blood T cells in healthy people across ages. Study-level results: Diversity was estimated from one million T cells, and these estimates were considered underestimates.

The CDR3 spans 14 residues. Germline loops: CDR1 LGHNA, CDR2 YSLEER. V dropped 3 bases and J dropped 0 bases, with 6 bases sitting between them. Through a sample-barcoded 5' primer and a J-beta primer mix, a second PCR was run for 7 to 11 cycles. TCRdb reprocessed the 5' RACE reads with MiXCR, giving one entry per CDR3 protein. Seen here are some 1.1 million distinct CDR3 sequences, 35% to 45% observed once, and the top ten hold approximately 14%. The chain carries TRBV4-3 and TRBJ1-5; D is unresolved. The sequenced material came from blood. The origin of this receptor is a man between 18 and 35 years old in good health. The CDR3 sequence is CASSQTFSNQPQHF. The CDR3 DNA reads as TGCGCCAGCAGCCAGACTTTTAGCAATCAGCCCCAGCATTTT.